This entry lists 4 T cell receptor beta chains sequenced from one sample in a study of blood T cells in healthy people across ages. A sample-barcoded 5' primer and a J-beta primer mix were used in a second PCR of roughly 6 to 11 cycles. MiXCR, applied by TCRdb to the 5' RACE reads, yields one record per CDR3 protein. The sample includes about 1.6 million distinct CDR3 sequences, roughly 32% of them seen just once. The sample was blood. The receptor source for this set is a woman in her twenties or thirties in good health.

The chain carries TRBV28 and TRBJ2-2, with D possibly being TRBD2 (5 bases). The germline V and J ends were trimmed by 6 bases and 10 bases, with 21 bases remaining between them. The germline CDR1 and CDR2 sequences are MDHEN and SYDVKM. CDR3 size: 15 residues. DNA for the CDR3: TGTGCCAGCAGCCGTCTTCAGCGGACGAAGGCGGAGCTGTTTTTT. Translated: CASSRLQRTKAELFF.

This clonotype occurred a few times. The rearrangement uses TRBV20-1 and TRBJ2-7, with 8 nucleotides matching TRBD2. Germline CDR1 DFQATT, CDR2 SNEGSKA (reference sequence). This CDR3 region has 14 residues. The trim removed 5 bases at V and 2 bases at J, leaving 8 bases unmatched. The CDR3 loop reads CSAQSGSPTYEQYF. The CDR3 DNA is TGCAGTGCTCAGAGCGGGAGCCCTACCTACGAGCAGTACTTC.

This CDR3 reads CASSHYGVTDTQYF. Written as DNA, the CDR3 is TGTGCCAGCAGCCACTACGGGGTGACAGATACGCAGTATTTT. V gene TRBV12-3 or TRBV12-4 combines with J gene TRBJ2-3, with a possible D match to TRBD2 (5 bases). Trimming pared 6 bases from V and 3 bases from J, leaving 13 bases between. This CDR3 contains 14 residues.

V and J are TRBV16 and TRBJ1-4, with D uncertain. Germline-derived CDR1 and CDR2 are KGHSY and FQNENV. The CDR3 runs to 15 residues. V lost 5 bases and J 3 bases, leaving 13 bases between the germline ends. Here the CDR3 DNA reads TGTGCCAGCAGCTACGGAGGGAGGCCTAATGAAAAACTGTTTTTT. This sequence encodes CASSYGGRPNEKLFF.